These T cell receptor beta chains were read from a single sample in a study of blood T cell repertoires in COVID-19. Generated by immunoSEQ multiplex PCR, the TCRdb table keeps only in-frame clones and is missing some. The repertoire has over 350,000 clones, 88% of them found once; the top ten carry around 0.95%. Sequenced input: PBMCs or T cells enriched from blood (not recorded which). These receptors originate from a woman aged 25 to 45 with acute COVID-19. Each CDR3 is given with its conserved first and last residue. A D gene is named only where the DNA matches it firmly. Where a row states a size, it is once, few, many or the class of an expanded clone; other rows omit it.

>TRBJ2-1|-|-|TRBV20-1
TGCAGTGCTAGTTGGCTCTTCTCCTACAATGAGCAGTTCTTC
CSASWLFSYNEQFF
>TRBJ1-1|TRBD1|-|TRBV7-6
TGTGCCAGCAGCGCTATGCCGGGACAGGGGGTGAACACTGAAGCTTTCTTT
CASSAMPGQGVNTEAFF
>TRBJ1-1|-|-|TRBV13
TGTGCCAGCAGATTCAGGGGTGTCCCTGAAGCTTTCTTT
CASRFRGVPEAFF
>TRBJ1-5|TRBD1|-|TRBV15
TGTGCCACCAGAGGACGGGGACAGGGTTTCGTCAAGCCCCAGCATTTT
CATRGRGQGFVKPQHF
>TRBJ2-1|TRBD2|-|TRBV5-1
TGCGCCAGCAGCTTACCGGGACTAGCGGGAGGCCCCTACAATGAGCAGTTCTTC
CASSLPGLAGGPYNEQFF
>TRBJ2-7|-|once|TRBV4-1
TGCGCCAGCAGCAACCCGGGATCGGGAGCGTGGGGGAGCTCCTACGAGCAGTACTTC
CASSNPGSGAWGSSYEQYF
>TRBJ2-2|-|-|TRBV6-5
TGTGCCAGCAGTTTCTGGCGGGCTAGGGCCGGGGAGCTGTTTTTT
CASSFWRARAGELFF
>TRBJ2-7|-|once|TRBV2
TGTGCCAGCAGTGATTGGCAGGGTGCACTCGAGCAGTACTTC
CASSDWQGALEQYF
>TRBJ1-1|TRBD1|-|TRBV6-5
TGTGCCATCGCCGACAGGGACGGCACTGAAGCTTTCTTT
CAIADRDGTEAFF
>TRBJ1-1|-|-|TRBV5-1
TGCGCCAGCAGCTTACACAGCATGAACACTGAAGCTTTCTTT
CASSLHSMNTEAFF
>TRBJ1-5|TRBD1|-|TRBV19
TGTGCCAGTAGTACCACGACAGGGATAAATCAGCCCCAGCATTTT
CASSTTTGINQPQHF
>TRBJ2-1|TRBD2|-|TRBV6-4
TGTGCCAGCAGTGAATCAGCGGGGGGGGCCCATGAGCAGTTCTTC
CASSESAGGAHEQFF
>TRBJ1-5|-|-|TRBV7-6
TGTGCCAGCAGTTTCGGGACTTTTCAGCCCCAGCATTTT
CASSFGTFQPQHF
>TRBJ1-1|-|-|TRBV10-3
TGTGCCATCAGTGAGCTCGGGATTCAATTTGAAGCTTTCTTT
CAISELGIQFEAFF
>TRBJ2-2|-|-|TRBV28
TGTGCCTCCTCCTCCGGGTTTAACACCGGGGAGCTGTTTTTT
CASSSGFNTGELFF
>TRBJ1-4|TRBD1|-|TRBV29-1
TGCAGCGCTGGGACAGGGGGATCTACTAATGAAAAACTGTTTTTT
CSAGTGGSTNEKLFF
>TRBJ2-1|TRBD2|-|TRBV7-2
TGTGCCAGCAGCCAAAGCGGGGGGGCCTGGGATGAGCAGTTCTTC
CASSQSGGAWDEQFF
>TRBJ2-2|TRBD2|-|TRBV10-3
TGTGCCATCAGCTACAGCAGCGGGGGGGCGGCCGGGGAGCTGTTTTTT
CAISYSSGGAAGELFF
>TRBJ1-2|-|-|TRBV19
TGTGCCAGTAGTTTCCCCGGGACTGACTATGGCTACACCTTC
CASSFPGTDYGYTF
>TRBJ1-1|-|-|TRBV5-1
TGCGCCAGCAGCTTGACAGATTTGAACACTGAAGCTTTCTTT
CASSLTDLNTEAFF
>TRBJ2-3|-|-|TRBV7-9
TGTGCCAGCAGCTTAGAGATAGTAGATACGCAGTATTTT
CASSLEIVDTQYF
>TRBJ1-1|-|-|TRBV29-1
TGCAGCGTTGTAGGGGGGGCTACCAAGAACACTGAAGCTTTCTTT
CSVVGGATKNTEAFF
>TRBJ1-6|-|-|TRBV12-3/TRBV12-4
TGTGCCAGCAGTTTACGAACAGGGTCACCCCTCCACTTT
CASSLRTGSPLHF
>TRBJ2-7|-|-|TRBV29-1
TGCAGCACCCGTGGCACCTACGAGCAGTACTTC
CSTRGTYEQYF
>TRBJ2-7|TRBD1|-|TRBV5-1
TGCGCCAGCAGCTCGGGACAGGGACCCTGGGAGCAGTACTTC
CASSSGQGPWEQYF
>TRBJ2-1|TRBD1|-|TRBV18
TGTGCCAGCTCAACTGGGACAGGGTCCTACAATGAGCAGTTCTTC
CASSTGTGSYNEQFF
>TRBJ1-5|-|-|TRBV18
TGTGCCAGCTCACCAGGAGGGGATCAGCCCCAGCATTTT
CASSPGGDQPQHF
>TRBJ2-2|-|-|TRBV19
TGTGCCAGTAGTATGGCCCCAGGGTTTGGTGCCGGGGAGCTGTTTTTT
CASSMAPGFGAGELFF
>TRBJ1-1|-|once|TRBV5-1
TGCGCCAGCAGAACACAGGGATTGATGAACACTGAAGCTTTCTTT
CASRTQGLMNTEAFF
>TRBJ1-2|-|-|TRBV5-1
TGCGCCAGCAGCTTGGGGGGCGAAGACTATGGCTACACCTTC
CASSLGGEDYGYTF
>TRBJ1-3|TRBD1|-|TRBV5-6
TGTGCCAGCAGCCGACAGGGGGTGGAGAGCACCATATATTTT
CASSRQGVESTIYF
>TRBJ2-7|TRBD2|-|TRBV5-1
TGCGCCAGCAGCTCCCAACGGGGGGATGCCTACGAGCAGTACTTC
CASSSQRGDAYEQYF
>TRBJ1-1|-|-|TRBV19
TGTGCCAGTTCAGAGGGTTTGGGTACTGAAGCTTTCTTT
CASSEGLGTEAFF
>TRBJ2-7|-|few|TRBV7-2
TGTGCCAGCAGCTTTGGTCCAGGCACCTACGAGCAGTACTTC
CASSFGPGTYEQYF
>TRBJ1-1|TRBD1|-|TRBV29-1
TGCAGCGGTGGAACAGGGGGCACTGAAGCTTTCTTT
CSGGTGGTEAFF
>TRBJ2-7|-|-|TRBV14
TGTGCCAGCAGCCAAAACGCGGCCTACGAGCAGTACTTC
CASSQNAAYEQYF
>TRBJ2-2|TRBD1|few|TRBV6-4
TGTGCCAGCAGTCAGGGGGACCACACCGGGGAGCTGTTTTTT
CASSQGDHTGELFF
>TRBJ1-3|TRBD1|-|TRBV2
TGTGCCAGCAGTACAGGGGGCGCTTACGGAAACACCATATATTTT
CASSTGGAYGNTIYF
>TRBJ1-4|-|few|TRBV4-1
TGCGCCAGCAGCCAGGGGGCGGGTGAAAAACTGTTTTTT
CASSQGAGEKLFF
>TRBJ1-6|TRBD1|-|TRBV7-9
TGTGCCAGCAGCGACAGGGTGGGGAATTCACCCCTCCACTTT
CASSDRVGNSPLHF